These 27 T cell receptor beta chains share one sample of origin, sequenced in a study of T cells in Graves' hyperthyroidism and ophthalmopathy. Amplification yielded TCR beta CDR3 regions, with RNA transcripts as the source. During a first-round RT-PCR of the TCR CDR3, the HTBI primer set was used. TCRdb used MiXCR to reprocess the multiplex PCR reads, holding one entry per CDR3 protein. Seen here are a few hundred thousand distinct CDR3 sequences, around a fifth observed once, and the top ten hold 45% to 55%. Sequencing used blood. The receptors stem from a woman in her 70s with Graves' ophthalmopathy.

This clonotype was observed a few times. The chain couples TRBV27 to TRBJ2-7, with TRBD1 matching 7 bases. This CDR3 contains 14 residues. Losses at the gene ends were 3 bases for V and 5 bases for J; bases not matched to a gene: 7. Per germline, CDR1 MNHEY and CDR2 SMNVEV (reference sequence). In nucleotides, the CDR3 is TGTGCCAGCAGTTTGCGAGGGACAGTCAACGAGCAGTACTTC. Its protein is CASSLRGTVNEQYF.

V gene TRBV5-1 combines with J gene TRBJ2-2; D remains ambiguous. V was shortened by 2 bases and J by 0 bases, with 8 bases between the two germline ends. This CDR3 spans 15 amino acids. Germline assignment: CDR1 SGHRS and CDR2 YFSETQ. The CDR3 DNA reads TGCGCCAGCAGCTTTGCCAACTCGAACACCGGGGAGCTGTTTTTT. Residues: CASSFANSNTGELFF. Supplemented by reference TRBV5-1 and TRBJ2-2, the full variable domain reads KAGVTQTPRYLIKTRGQQVTLSCSPISGHRSVSWYQQTPGQGLQFLFEYFSETQRNKGNFPGRFSGRQFSNSRSEMNVSTLELGDSALYLCASSFANSNTGELFFGEGSRLTVL.

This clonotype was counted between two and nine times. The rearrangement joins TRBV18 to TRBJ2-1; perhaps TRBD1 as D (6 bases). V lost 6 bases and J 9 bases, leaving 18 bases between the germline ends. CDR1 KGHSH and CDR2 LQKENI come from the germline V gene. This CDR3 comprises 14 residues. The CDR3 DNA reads TGTGCCAGCTCCACAGGGTTTCAGGAGACTGAGCAGTTCTTC. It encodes CASSTGFQETEQFF.

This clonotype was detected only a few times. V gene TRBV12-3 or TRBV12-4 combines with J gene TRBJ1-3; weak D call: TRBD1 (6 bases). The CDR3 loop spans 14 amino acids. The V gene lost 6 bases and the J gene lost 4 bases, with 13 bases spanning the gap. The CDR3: CASSKTGPGNTIYF. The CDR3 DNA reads TGTGCCAGCAGCAAAACAGGGCCAGGAAACACCATATATTTT.

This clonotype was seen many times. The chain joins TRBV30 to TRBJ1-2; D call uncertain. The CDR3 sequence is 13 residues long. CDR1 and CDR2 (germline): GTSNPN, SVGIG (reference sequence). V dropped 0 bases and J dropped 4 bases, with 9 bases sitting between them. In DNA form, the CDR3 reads TGTGCCTGGAGTGTTCCAGAAGGCTATGGCTACACCTTC. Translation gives CAWSVPEGYGYTF.

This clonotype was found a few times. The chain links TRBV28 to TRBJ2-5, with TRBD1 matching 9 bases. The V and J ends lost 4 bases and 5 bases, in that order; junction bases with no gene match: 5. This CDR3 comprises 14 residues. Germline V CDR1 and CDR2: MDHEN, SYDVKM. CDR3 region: CASSSPGQGETQYF. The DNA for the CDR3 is TGTGCCAGCAGTTCTCCGGGACAGGGTGAGACCCAGTACTTC.

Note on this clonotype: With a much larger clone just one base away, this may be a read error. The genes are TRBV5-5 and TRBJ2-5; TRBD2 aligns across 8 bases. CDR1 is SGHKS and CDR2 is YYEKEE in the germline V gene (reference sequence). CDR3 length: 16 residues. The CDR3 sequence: CVSSLELGRAGETQYF. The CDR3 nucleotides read TGTGTCAGCAGCCTGGAGCTCGGGAGGGCCGGAGAGACCCAGTACTTC.

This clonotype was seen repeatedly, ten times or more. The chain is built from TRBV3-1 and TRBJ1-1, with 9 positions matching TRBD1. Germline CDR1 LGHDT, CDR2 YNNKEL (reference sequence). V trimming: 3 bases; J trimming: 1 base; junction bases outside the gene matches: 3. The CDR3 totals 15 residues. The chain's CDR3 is CASSQTTGGNTEAFF. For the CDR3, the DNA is TGTGCCAGCAGCCAGACGACAGGGGGGAACACTGAAGCTTTCTTT.

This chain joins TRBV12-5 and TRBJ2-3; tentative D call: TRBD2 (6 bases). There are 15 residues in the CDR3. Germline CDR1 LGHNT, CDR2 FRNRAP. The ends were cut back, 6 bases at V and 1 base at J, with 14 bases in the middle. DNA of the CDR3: TGTGCTAGTGGCCTGGGACTCACTGGCACAGATACGCAGTATTTT. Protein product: CASGLGLTGTDTQYF.

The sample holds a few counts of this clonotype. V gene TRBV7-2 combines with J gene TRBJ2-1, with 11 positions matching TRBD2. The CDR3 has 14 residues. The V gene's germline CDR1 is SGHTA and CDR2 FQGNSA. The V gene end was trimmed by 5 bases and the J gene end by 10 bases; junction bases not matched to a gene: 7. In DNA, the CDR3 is TGTGCCAGCAGCGCGACTAGCGGGGTGGGGGAGCAGTTCTTC. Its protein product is CASSATSGVGEQFF.

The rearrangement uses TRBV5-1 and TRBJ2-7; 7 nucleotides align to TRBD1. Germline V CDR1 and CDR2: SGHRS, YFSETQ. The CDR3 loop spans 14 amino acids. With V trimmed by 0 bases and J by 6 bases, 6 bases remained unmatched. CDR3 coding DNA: TGCGCCAGCAGCTTGGGTGAATACAGGGGCGAGCAGTACTTC. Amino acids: CASSLGEYRGEQYF.

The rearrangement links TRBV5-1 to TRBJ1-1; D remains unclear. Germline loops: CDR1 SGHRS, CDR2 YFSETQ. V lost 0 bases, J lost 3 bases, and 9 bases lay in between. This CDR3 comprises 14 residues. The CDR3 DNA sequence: TGCGCCAGCAGCTTGGGTTGGTGGGACACTGAAGCTTTCTTT. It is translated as CASSLGWWDTEAFF.

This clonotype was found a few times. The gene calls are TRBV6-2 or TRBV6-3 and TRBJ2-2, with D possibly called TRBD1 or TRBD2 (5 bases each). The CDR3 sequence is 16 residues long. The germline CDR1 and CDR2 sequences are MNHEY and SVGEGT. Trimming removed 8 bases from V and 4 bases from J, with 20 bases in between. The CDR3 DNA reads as TGTGCCAGCCCCCCCACGGGGCTAGCTATCACCGGGGAGCTGTTTTTT. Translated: CASPPTGLAITGELFF.

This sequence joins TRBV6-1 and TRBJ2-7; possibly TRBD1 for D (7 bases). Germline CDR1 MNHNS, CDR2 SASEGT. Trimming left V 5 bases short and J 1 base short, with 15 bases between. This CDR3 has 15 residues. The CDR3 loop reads CASSPLAGQSYEQYF. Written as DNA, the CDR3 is TGTGCCAGCAGTCCCTTGGCGGGACAGTCCTACGAGCAGTACTTC.

The CDR3, as DNA: TGCAGTTTTACCTCTCAGAGTACTAGCACAGATACGCAGTATTTT. Translated, it gives CSFTSQSTSTDTQYF. V and J are TRBV20-1 and TRBJ2-3; D remains unclear. The CDR3 consists of 15 residues. CDR1 is DFQATT, CDR2 SNEGSKA, per germline (reference sequence). V was trimmed by 8 bases and J by 0 bases, leaving 18 bases between them.

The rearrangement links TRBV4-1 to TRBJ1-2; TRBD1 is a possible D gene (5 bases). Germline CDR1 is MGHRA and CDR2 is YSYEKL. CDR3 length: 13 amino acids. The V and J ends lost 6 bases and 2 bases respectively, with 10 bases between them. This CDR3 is CASRHTGNYGYTF. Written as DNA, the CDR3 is TGCGCCAGCAGACATACAGGAAACTATGGCTACACCTTC.

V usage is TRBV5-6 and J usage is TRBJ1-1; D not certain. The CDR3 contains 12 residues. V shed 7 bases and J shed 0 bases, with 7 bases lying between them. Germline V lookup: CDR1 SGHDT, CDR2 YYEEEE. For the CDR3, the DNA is TGTGCCAGCGGGCAGATGAACACTGAAGCTTTCTTT. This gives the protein CASGQMNTEAFF. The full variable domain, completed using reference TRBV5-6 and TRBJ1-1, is DAGVTQSPTHLIKTRGQQVTLRCSPKSGHDTVSWYQQALGQGPQFIFQYYEEEERQRGNFPDRFSGHQFPNYSSELNVNALLLGDSALYLCASGQMNTEAFFGQGTRLTVV.

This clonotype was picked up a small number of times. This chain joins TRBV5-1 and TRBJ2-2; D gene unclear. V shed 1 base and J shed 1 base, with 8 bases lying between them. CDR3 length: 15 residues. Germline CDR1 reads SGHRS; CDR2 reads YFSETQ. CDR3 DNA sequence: TGCGCCAGCAGCTTGAACTCAGGGAACACCGGGGAGCTGTTTTTT. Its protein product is CASSLNSGNTGELFF.

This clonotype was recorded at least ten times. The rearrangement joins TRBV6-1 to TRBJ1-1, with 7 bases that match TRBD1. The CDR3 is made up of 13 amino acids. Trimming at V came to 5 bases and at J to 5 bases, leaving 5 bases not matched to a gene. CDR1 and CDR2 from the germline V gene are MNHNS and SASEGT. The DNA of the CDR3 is TGTGCCAGCAGTCTACAGGGACAGACTGAAGCTTTCTTT. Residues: CASSLQGQTEAFF.

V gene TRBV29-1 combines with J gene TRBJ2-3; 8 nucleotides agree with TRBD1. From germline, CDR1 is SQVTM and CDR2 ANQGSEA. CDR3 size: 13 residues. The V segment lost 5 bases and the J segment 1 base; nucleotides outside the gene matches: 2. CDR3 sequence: CSVPGQGTDTQYF. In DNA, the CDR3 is TGCAGCGTTCCGGGACAGGGCACAGATACGCAGTATTTT.

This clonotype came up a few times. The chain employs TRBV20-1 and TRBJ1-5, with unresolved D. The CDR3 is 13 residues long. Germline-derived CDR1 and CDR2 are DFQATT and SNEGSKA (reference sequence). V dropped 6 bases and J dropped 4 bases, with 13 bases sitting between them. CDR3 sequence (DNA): TGCAGTGCAGCTGCAGTTAAGAATCAGCCCCAGCATTTT. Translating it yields CSAAAVKNQPQHF.

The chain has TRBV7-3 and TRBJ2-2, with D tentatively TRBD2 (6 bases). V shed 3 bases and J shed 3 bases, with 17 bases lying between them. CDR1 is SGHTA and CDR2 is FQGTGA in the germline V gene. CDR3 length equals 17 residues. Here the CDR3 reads CASSFGAGGGDTGELFF. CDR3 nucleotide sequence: TGTGCCAGCAGCTTCGGAGCGGGTGGTGGTGACACCGGGGAGCTGTTTTTT.

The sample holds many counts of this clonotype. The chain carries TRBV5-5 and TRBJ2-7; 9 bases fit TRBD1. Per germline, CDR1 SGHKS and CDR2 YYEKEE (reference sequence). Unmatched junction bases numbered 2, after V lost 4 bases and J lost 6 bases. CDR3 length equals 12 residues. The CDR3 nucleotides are TGTGCCAGCAGCCCGGACAGGGGCGAGCAGTACTTC. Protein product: CASSPDRGEQYF. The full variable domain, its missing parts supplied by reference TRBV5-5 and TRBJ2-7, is DAGVTQSPTHLIKTRGQQVTLRCSPISGHKSVSWYQQVLGQGPQFIFQYYEKEERGRGNFPDRFSARQFPNYSSELNVNALLLGDSALYLCASSPDRGEQYFGPGTRLTVT.

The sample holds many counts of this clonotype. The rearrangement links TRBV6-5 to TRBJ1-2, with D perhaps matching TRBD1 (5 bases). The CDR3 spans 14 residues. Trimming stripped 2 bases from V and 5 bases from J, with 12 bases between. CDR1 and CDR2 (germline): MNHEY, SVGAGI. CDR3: CASSYGGGPYGYTF. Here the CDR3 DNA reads TGTGCCAGCAGTTACGGTGGGGGTCCATATGGCTACACCTTC.

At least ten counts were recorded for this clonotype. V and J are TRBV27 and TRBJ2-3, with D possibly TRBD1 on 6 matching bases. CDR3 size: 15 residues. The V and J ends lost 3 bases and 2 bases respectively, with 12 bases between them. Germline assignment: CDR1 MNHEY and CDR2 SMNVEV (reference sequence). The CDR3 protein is CASSFSDRYTDTQYF. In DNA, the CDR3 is TGTGCCAGCAGTTTTTCGGACAGATACACAGATACGCAGTATTTT.

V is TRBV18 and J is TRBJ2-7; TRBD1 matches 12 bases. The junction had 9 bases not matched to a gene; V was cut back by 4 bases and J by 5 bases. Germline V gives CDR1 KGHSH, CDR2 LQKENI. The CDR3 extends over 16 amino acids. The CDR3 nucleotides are TGTGCCAGCTCACTCCTACCCGGGACAGGGGGCGACGAGCAGTACTTC. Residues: CASSLLPGTGGDEQYF.

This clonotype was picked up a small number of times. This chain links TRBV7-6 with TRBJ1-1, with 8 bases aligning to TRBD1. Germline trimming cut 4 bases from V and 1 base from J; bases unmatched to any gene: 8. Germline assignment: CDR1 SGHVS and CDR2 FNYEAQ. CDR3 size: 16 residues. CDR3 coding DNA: TGTGCCAGCAGCTCTACAGGGGGTGGATCGAACACTGAAGCTTTCTTT. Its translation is CASSSTGGGSNTEAFF.